These T cell receptor beta chains were read from a single sample in a study of cytomegalovirus exposure and HLA in healthy donors. Here immunoSEQ multiplex PCR was the method, and the copy in TCRdb shows in-frame clones only, minus some. This sample has approximately 170,000 clones, with 65% to 90% found just once. The sequenced sample consisted of PBMCs. These receptors were obtained from a human donor in good health. The CDR3 runs from the conserved cysteine through the conserved F or W. Fields, in order: V gene, clone size, D gene, J gene, CDR3 DNA, CDR3 protein. A D gene is named only where the DNA matches it firmly. Clone size is not always given. Where it is, it says once, few, many or a class for expanded clones.

>TRBV5-5|.|TRBD1|TRBJ1-5
TGTGCCAGCAGCGAGGGACAGCACAATCAGCCCCAGCATTTT
CASSEGQHNQPQHF
>TRBV5-1|.|TRBD1|TRBJ2-2
TGCGCCAGCAGCTTGAGGCAGGGGGCCTCCCGGAGAACCGGGGAGCTGTTTTTT
CASSLRQGASRRTGELFF
>TRBV7-2|.|.|TRBJ1-2
TGTGCCAGCAGCTTCCCACGGGACATCAACTATGGCTACACCTTC
CASSFPRDINYGYTF
>TRBV6-1|.|TRBD2|TRBJ2-1
TGTGCCGGTCGGGGGGGCCCCTACAATGAGCAGTTCTTC
CAGRGGPYNEQFF
>TRBV9|.|.|TRBJ1-4
TGTGCCAGCAGCGGCGGCTCGGGGGAAAAACTGTTTTTT
CASSGGSGEKLFF
>TRBV6-1|once|.|TRBJ2-1
TGTGCCAGCAGTGAAGCCCATCCTAACAATGAGCAGTTCTTC
CASSEAHPNNEQFF
>TRBV5-1|.|.|TRBJ1-6
TGCGCCAGCAGCTTGGGAACAGGGCACTATAATTCACCCCTCCACTTT
CASSLGTGHYNSPLHF
>TRBV21-1|.|.|TRBJ1-6
TGTGCCAGCAGCCCCCGTCCTTGGAGCTCCTATAATTCACCCCTCCACTTT
CASSPRPWSSYNSPLHF
>TRBV6-5|once|.|TRBJ1-2
TGTGCCAGCAGCCCCACAGGCGGATCTAACTATGGCTACACCTTC
CASSPTGGSNYGYTF
>TRBV5-4|.|TRBD1|TRBJ1-1
TGTGCCAGCAGCTTGGGGGACAGGCTGAACACTGAAGCTTTCTTT
CASSLGDRLNTEAFF
>TRBV5-6|few|.|TRBJ1-5
.
CASSFFGPGNQPQHF
>TRBV13|.|TRBD1|TRBJ2-7
TGTGCCAGCAGCCCCAGGCGACAGGGGACGGGGGAGCAGTACTTC
CASSPRRQGTGEQYF
>TRBV6-1|few|.|TRBJ1-1
TGTGCCAGCATGAGAAGGGAGGGGAACACTGAAGCTTTCTTT
CASMRREGNTEAFF
>TRBV7-8|.|.|TRBJ2-2
TGTGCCAGCAGCTTAGTCCCAGGGATATCCGGGGAGCTGTTTTTT
CASSLVPGISGELFF
>TRBV18|once|TRBD1|TRBJ1-6
TGTGCCAGCTCACCCGGGACAGGGGACTCACCCCTCCACTTT
CASSPGTGDSPLHF
>TRBV14|.|.|TRBJ2-5
TGTGCCAGCAGCCAGGGCAAAGAGACCCAGTACTTC
CASSQGKETQYF
>TRBV19|few|.|TRBJ1-5
TGTGCCAGTAGTATAGATCTCAGGGGTCAGCCCCAGCATTTT
CASSIDLRGQPQHF
>TRBV27|.|TRBD2|TRBJ2-1
TGTGCCAGCAGTTTAGGGACTAGCGGTAACAATGAGCAGTTCTTC
CASSLGTSGNNEQFF
>TRBV7-2|once|TRBD1|TRBJ1-2
TGTGCCAGCAGCATAGAGGGACAGGGGTACTATGGCTACACCTTC
CASSIEGQGYYGYTF
>TRBV2|.|.|TRBJ2-1
TGTGCCAGCGGGCAAGAGGGGGGGGCTTACAATGAGCAGTTCTTC
CASGQEGGAYNEQFF